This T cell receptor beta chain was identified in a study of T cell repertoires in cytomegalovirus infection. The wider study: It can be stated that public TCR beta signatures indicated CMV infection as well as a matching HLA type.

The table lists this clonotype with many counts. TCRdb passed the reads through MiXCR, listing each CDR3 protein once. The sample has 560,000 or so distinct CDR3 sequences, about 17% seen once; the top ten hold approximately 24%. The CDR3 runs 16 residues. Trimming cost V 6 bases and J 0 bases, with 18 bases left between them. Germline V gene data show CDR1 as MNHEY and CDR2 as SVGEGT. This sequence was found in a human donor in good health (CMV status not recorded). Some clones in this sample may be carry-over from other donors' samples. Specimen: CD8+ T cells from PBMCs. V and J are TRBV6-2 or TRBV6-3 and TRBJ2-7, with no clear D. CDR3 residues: CASREHLGRSSYEQYF. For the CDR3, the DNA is TGTGCCAGCAGAGAACATTTAGGCCGGAGCTCCTACGAGCAGTACTTC.